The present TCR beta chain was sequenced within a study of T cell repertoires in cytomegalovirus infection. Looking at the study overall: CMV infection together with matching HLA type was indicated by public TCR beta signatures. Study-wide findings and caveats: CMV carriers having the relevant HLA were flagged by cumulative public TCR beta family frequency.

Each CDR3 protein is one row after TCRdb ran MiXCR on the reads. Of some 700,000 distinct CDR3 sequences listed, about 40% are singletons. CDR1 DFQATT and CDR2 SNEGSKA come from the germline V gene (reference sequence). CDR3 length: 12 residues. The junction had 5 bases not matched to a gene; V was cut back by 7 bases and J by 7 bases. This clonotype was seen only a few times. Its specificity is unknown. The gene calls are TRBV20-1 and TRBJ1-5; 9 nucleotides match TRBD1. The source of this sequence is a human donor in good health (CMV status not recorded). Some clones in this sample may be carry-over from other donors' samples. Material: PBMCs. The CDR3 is CSGSTGGQPQHF. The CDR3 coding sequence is TGCAGTGGTAGTACAGGGGGCCAGCCCCAGCATTTT.